The clone carrying this TCR beta chain has more than one count but fewer than ten. Its antigen is not identified. The time point is: persistent/refractory GD, antithyroid drugs over 5 years with positive TRAb. PBMC RNA served as the TCR library source. The sample belongs to a study of regulatory T cells in long-lasting Graves disease. Notes on the study in general: The study found lower TCR diversity in persistent Graves' patients than in newly diagnosed ones.

Investigators prepared the TCR beta libraries by applying iRepertoire HTBI primers and Arm-PCR of CDR3 regions. TCRdb re-called the multiplex PCR reads through MiXCR, storing one row per CDR3 protein. This table has 400,000 to 500,000 distinct CDR3 sequences, around 20% appearing once. Sequenced material: peripheral blood mononuclear cells (PBMCs), taken when the disease was refractory, from a patient treated with antithyroid drugs. This receptor was identified in a female donor with Graves disease.

CDR3 DNA sequence: TGCAGTGCTAGGCCAGAGAGGCGGGAGCGATCAGGGGTACGGAATGAGCAGTTCTTC. It translates to CSARPERRERSGVRNEQFF. The genes are TRBV20-1 and TRBJ2-1, with a tentative D call TRBD2 (7 bases). The CDR3 covers 19 residues. V lost 3 bases to trimming and J lost 7 bases, with 31 bases between them. The germline V gene encodes CDR1 DFQATT and CDR2 SNEGSKA (reference sequence).